These 19 T cell receptor beta chains were all obtained from the same sample, sequenced in a study of blood T cells in healthy people across ages. It was with a sample-barcoded 5' primer and a J-beta primer mix that a second PCR of roughly 7 to 12 cycles was run. TCRdb ran MiXCR on the 5' RACE reads and lists one entry per CDR3 protein. Among 550,000 to 600,000 distinct CDR3 sequences listed, approximately 27% were seen once. Material for sequencing was blood. The receptors stem from a woman in her seventies in good health.

This clonotype was seen only a few times. The CDR3 spells CASRPPTGYEQYF. CDR3 DNA sequence: TGTGCCAGCAGGCCGCCGACAGGGTATGAGCAGTACTTC. The chain employs TRBV12-3 or TRBV12-4 and TRBJ2-7; 7 bases agree with TRBD1. This CDR3 has 13 amino acids. The J segment lost 7 bases and the V segment lost 6 bases, leaving 9 bases of the junction unmatched.

The CDR3 spells CASSYPDRVTGELFF. Here the CDR3 DNA reads TGCGCCAGCAGCTACCCGGACAGGGTCACCGGGGAGCTGTTTTTT. V gene TRBV5-1 combines with J gene TRBJ2-2; 8 nucleotides align to TRBD1. The CDR3 runs 15 residues. Germline V gene data show CDR1 as SGHRS and CDR2 as YFSETQ. Trimming at V came to 3 bases and at J to 4 bases, leaving 5 bases not matched to a gene.

A few counts support this clonotype. This chain uses TRBV3-1 with TRBJ2-5; TRBD2 agrees at 8 bases. CDR1 LGHDT and CDR2 YNNKEL come from the germline V gene (reference sequence). V dropped 2 bases and J dropped 5; count of bases not matched to a gene: 10. The CDR3 runs 16 residues. The CDR3 here is CASSQRTGGPPETQYF. DNA for the CDR3: TGTGCCAGCAGCCAAAGGACGGGGGGGCCCCCGGAGACCCAGTACTTC.

The genes are TRBV6-2 or TRBV6-3 and TRBJ2-7; D is uncertain. V lost 4 bases and J lost 3, with 19 bases in between. Germline CDR1 reads MNHEY; CDR2 reads SVGEGT. CDR3 length equals 16 residues. The CDR3 bases are TGTGCCAGCAGTTCTAATCAACGACCATATCTCTACGAGCAGTACTTC. As protein: CASSSNQRPYLYEQYF.

This clonotype occurred a few times. V is TRBV5-6 and J is TRBJ2-5, with no clear D. Germline CDR1 reads SGHDT; CDR2 reads YYEEEE. The CDR3 is 11 amino acids. V was cut by 0 bases and J by 8 bases, with 5 bases left in between. CDR3 DNA: TGTGCCAGCAGCTTGGGTCTTACCCAGTACTTC. Its protein is CASSLGLTQYF.

This clonotype came up many times. The V and J genes are TRBV5-1 and TRBJ2-1; 11 bases agree with TRBD2. V shed 4 bases, J shed 5 bases, and the junction held 5 bases outside the gene matches. The CDR3 totals 15 residues. Germline CDR1 and CDR2: SGHRS and YFSETQ. CDR3 amino acids: CASSTLAGANNEQFF. CDR3 sequence (DNA): TGCGCCAGCAGCACACTAGCGGGGGCCAACAATGAGCAGTTCTTC.

V is TRBV25-1 and J is TRBJ2-6; D gene unclear. The CDR3 totals 15 residues. The germline V and J ends were trimmed by 2 bases and 0 bases, with 5 bases remaining between them. The germline CDR1 and CDR2 sequences are MGHDK and SYGVNS. The CDR3 loop is CASSEIGSGANVLTF. The CDR3 DNA reads TGTGCCAGCAGTGAAATTGGCTCTGGGGCCAACGTCCTGACTTTC. The variable domain in full, with the rest retrieved from reference TRBV25-1 and TRBJ2-6, is EADIYQTPRYLVIGTGKKITLECSQTMGHDKMYWYQQDPGMELHLIHYSYGVNSTEKGDLSSESTVSRIRTEHFPLTLESARPSHTSQYLCASSEIGSGANVLTFGAGSRLTVL.

The chain links TRBV7-2 to TRBJ1-2; D perhaps matches TRBD1 (6 bases). The CDR3 is 13 amino acids. Trimming pared 5 bases from V and 5 bases from J, leaving 12 bases between. CDR1 SGHTA and CDR2 FQGNSA come from the germline V gene. The CDR3 loop reads CASSNQQGYGYTF. The DNA of the CDR3 is TGTGCCAGCAGCAATCAGCAGGGGTATGGCTACACCTTC.

Remarks on this clonotype: The junction departs from the called germline gene at one end, perhaps through a read error. The gene calls are TRBV10-3 and TRBJ2-1; 7 bases align to TRBD2. The CDR3 length is 13 residues. The V gene's germline CDR1 is ENHRY and CDR2 SYGVKD. The CDR3, as DNA: TGTGCCATCAGTGAGAAACTAGCGTACGAGCTGTACTTC. It is translated as CAISEKLAYELYF.

This clonotype occurred a few times. The V call is TRBV7-2, the J call TRBJ2-4, with D uncertain. Germline V lookup: CDR1 SGHTA, CDR2 FQGNSA. The CDR3 extends over 15 amino acids. V was pared by 1 base and J by 0 bases, with 7 bases between. CDR3 loop: CASSLGVIAKNIQYF. The DNA for the CDR3 is TGTGCCAGCAGCTTAGGAGTGATAGCCAAAAACATTCAGTACTTC. Full variable domain (rest looked up from reference TRBV7-2 and TRBJ2-4): GAGVSQSPSNKVTEKGKDVELRCDPISGHTALYWYRQSLGQGLEFLIYFQGNSAPDKSGLPSDRFSAERTGGSVSTLTIQRTQQEDSAVYLCASSLGVIAKNIQYFGAGTRLSVL.

This clonotype was picked up a small number of times. V gene TRBV7-2 combines with J gene TRBJ2-5, with TRBD2 identical over 7 bases. The J call may be faulty, since TRBJ2-7 better matches the DNA end. The germline gives CDR1 SGHTA, CDR2 FQGNSA. CDR3 length equals 15 residues. The DNA of the CDR3 is TGTGCCAGCAGCTCATCCGGGACTATCCCCTACGAGCAGTACTTC. Amino acids: CASSSSGTIPYEQYF.

V gene TRBV2 combines with J gene TRBJ2-5; 11 bases are shared with TRBD1. The CDR3 spans 13 residues. The ends lost 5 bases at V and 14 bases at J; junction bases unmatched: 10. Germline V gene sequence: CDR1 SNHLY, CDR2 FYNNEI. The CDR3, as DNA: TGTGCCAGCAGTTTGGACAGGGGGCCCCATTCATACTTC. It is translated as CASSLDRGPHSYF.

The sample holds a few counts of this clonotype. The chain has TRBV5-1 and TRBJ2-1; 9 nucleotides line up with TRBD1. The CDR3 sequence is 17 residues long. V was pared by 1 base and J by 2 bases, with 7 bases of the junction left unmatched. CDR1 and CDR2 (germline): SGHRS, YFSETQ. The CDR3 region is CASSLRAGTGTYNEQFF. DNA for the CDR3: TGCGCCAGCAGCTTGAGGGCCGGGACAGGGACCTACAATGAGCAGTTCTTC.

The chain recombines TRBV25-1 with TRBJ2-7; possible D gene TRBD2, 6 bases. Germline V gives CDR1 MGHDK, CDR2 SYGVNS. The CDR3 runs 12 residues. V was pared by 7 bases and J by 7 bases, with 14 bases between. The CDR3 loop is CASISIRGEQYF. CDR3 nucleotides: TGTGCCAGCATATCCATACGGGGGGAGCAGTACTTC.

The sample holds a few counts of this clonotype. The chain links TRBV7-2 to TRBJ2-7; maybe TRBD1 (6 bases). Germline loops: CDR1 SGHTA, CDR2 FQGNSA. V gave up 1 base and J gave up 7 bases, with 20 bases separating them. The CDR3 sequence is 16 residues long. The CDR3 DNA follows: TGTGCCAGCAGCTTAGACTCCGGGACACTCCGGAGGGAGCAGTACTTC. Translating gives CASSLDSGTLRREQYF.

This clonotype was observed a few times. Here the CDR3 reads CASRPMAAGYNEQFF. The CDR3 region has the DNA TGTGCCAGTAGACCCATGGCCGCCGGCTACAATGAGCAGTTCTTC. The rearrangement links TRBV19 to TRBJ2-1; D ambiguous. V was shortened by 6 bases and J by 3 bases, with 15 bases between the two germline ends. Germline CDR1 LNHDA, CDR2 SQIVND (reference sequence). The CDR3 has 15 residues.

The sample holds a few counts of this clonotype. The chain uses TRBV6-5 and TRBJ2-7; D is possibly TRBD2 (6 bases). The CDR3 is 15 amino acids. Trimming removed 2 bases from V and 3 bases from J, with 14 bases in between. In germline, CDR1 is MNHEY, CDR2 SVGAGI. CDR3 nucleotide sequence: TGTGCCAGCAGTTACGCCCATGTCGGGGGCTACGAGCAGTACTTC. This sequence encodes CASSYAHVGGYEQYF.

This chain uses TRBV5-1 with TRBJ1-2; D possibly corresponds to TRBD1 (5 bases). Germline CDR1 SGHRS, CDR2 YFSETQ. The CDR3 has 13 residues. Trimming stripped 4 bases from V and 7 bases from J, with 14 bases between. The CDR3 region is CASSELTDSGYTF. The CDR3 region has the DNA TGCGCCAGCAGCGAACTGACAGATTCTGGCTACACCTTC.

The sample holds a few counts of this clonotype. The chain joins TRBV7-6 to TRBJ2-1; 7 bases match TRBD1. Trimming took 6 bases from V and 4 from J; bases not matched to a gene: 15. The length of the CDR3 is 17 residues. CDR1 and CDR2 from the germline V gene are SGHVS and FNYEAQ. CDR3 region: CASSPEGAVTQYNEQFF. CDR3 in DNA: TGTGCCAGCAGTCCAGAGGGGGCAGTTACACAGTACAATGAGCAGTTCTTC.